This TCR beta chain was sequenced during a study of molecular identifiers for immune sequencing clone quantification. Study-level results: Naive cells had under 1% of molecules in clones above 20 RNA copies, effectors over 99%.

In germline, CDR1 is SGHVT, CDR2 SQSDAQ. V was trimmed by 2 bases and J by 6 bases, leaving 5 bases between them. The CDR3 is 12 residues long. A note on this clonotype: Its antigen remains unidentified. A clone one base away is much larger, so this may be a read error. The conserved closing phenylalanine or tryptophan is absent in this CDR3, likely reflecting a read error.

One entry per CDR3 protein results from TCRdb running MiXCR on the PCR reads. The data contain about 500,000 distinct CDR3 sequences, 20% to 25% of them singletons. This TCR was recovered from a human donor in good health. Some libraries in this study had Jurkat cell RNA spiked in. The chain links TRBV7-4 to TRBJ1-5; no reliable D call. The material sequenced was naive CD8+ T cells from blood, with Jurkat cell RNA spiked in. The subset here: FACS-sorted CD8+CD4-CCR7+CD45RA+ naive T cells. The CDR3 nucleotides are TGTGCCAGCAGCTTAAAGAGTCAGCCCCAGCATTCT. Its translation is CASSLKSQPQHS.